This passage covers 3 T cell receptor beta chains from one sample sequenced in a study of T cell repertoires in aging, cancer and after chemotherapy (dated by TCRdb to the late 2010s). The instrument was an Illumina MiSeq. Using a mixed TRB-A/B primer pool, multiplex touch-down PCR amplified rearranged TRB sequences covering the V, D and J segments. Using fastp at Q25 and MiXCR, TCRdb reprocessed the public reads and kept productive beta chains. Entries that share a CDR3 protein sequence are merged under the most common genes and DNA. This sample comprises thousands of distinct CDR3 sequences, roughly 30% of them detected only once. The top ten hold less than 4.5% of the sample. Genomic DNA extracted from peripheral blood, rather than sorted cells or RNA, was used as the source for amplification of TCR beta rearrangements. Sequenced sample: blood. Every receptor here comes from a human donor in good health.

The chain employs TRBV19 and TRBJ1-5, with TRBD1 matching over 7 bases. The germline V gene has CDR1 LNHDA and CDR2 SQIVND (reference sequence). J was trimmed by 6 bases and V by 5 bases; bases with no gene match: 10. The CDR3 length is 15 residues. CDR3 region: CASSEDRYGPQPQHF. CDR3 coding DNA: TGTGCCAGTAGTGAGGACAGGTATGGGCCTCAGCCCCAGCATTTT.

Judged by abundance, this clonotype is medium-sized (0.01 to 0.1%). The chain couples TRBV12-3 or TRBV12-4 to TRBJ2-1; perhaps D is TRBD1 or TRBD2 (5 bases each). Trimming left V 8 bases short and J 9 bases short, with 20 bases between. This CDR3 has 14 amino acids. CDR3 DNA sequence: TGTGCCAGCTCAGAGACAGTTACGGCGGGTGAGCAGTTCTTC. Its protein is CASSETVTAGEQFF.

Comments on this clonotype: A single base separates this from a much larger clone, so it may be a read error. The rearrangement uses TRBV19 and TRBJ2-1; D is undetermined. CDR3 length: 15 amino acids. Looked up from germline, CDR1 is LNHDA and CDR2 is SQIVND (reference sequence). The V gene lost 7 bases and the J gene lost 6 bases, with 19 bases spanning the gap. As DNA, the CDR3 is TGTGCCAGTACCATGACGGCCCCGTGGTCCAATGAGCAGTTCTTC. Protein sequence: CASTMTAPWSNEQFF.